This T cell receptor beta chain was captured in a study of blood T cells in healthy people across ages. General study points: Considered underestimates were the diversity estimates obtained from one million T cells.

This clonotype has a handful of counts. The target antigen is unknown. Peripheral blood samples of 9 to 10 milliliters were drawn from each donor. With a J-beta primer mix and a sample-barcoded 5' primer, a second PCR ran 7 to 11 cycles. Via MiXCR, TCRdb re-called the 5' RACE reads, giving one row per CDR3 protein. The data contain around 620,000 distinct CDR3 sequences, approximately 25% of them seen just once; the ten biggest clones take up less than 20%. The V gene's germline CDR1 is KGHSH and CDR2 LQKENI. The V segment lost 4 bases and the J segment 1 base; nucleotides outside the gene matches: 15. The CDR3 spans 18 residues.

V and J are TRBV18 and TRBJ1-1; TRBD1 matches at 7 bases. Sequences were obtained from blood. The receptor's source is a woman aged 65 to 85 in good health. In DNA, the CDR3 is TGTGCCAGCTCACAGCAACAGGGGAATAAGGGCCAGAACACTGAAGCTTTCTTT. Its translation is CASSQQQGNKGQNTEAFF.